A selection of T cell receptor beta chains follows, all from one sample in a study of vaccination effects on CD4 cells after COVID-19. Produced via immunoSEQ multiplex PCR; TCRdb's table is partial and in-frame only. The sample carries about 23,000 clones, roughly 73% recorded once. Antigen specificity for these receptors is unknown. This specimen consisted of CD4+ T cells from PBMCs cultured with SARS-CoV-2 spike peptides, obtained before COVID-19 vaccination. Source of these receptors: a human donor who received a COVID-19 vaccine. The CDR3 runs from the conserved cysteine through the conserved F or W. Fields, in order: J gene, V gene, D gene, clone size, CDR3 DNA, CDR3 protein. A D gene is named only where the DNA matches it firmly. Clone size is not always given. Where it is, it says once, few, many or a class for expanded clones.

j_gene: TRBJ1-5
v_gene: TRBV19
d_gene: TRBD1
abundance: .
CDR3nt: TGTGCCAGTAGTATTCGACAGGGTAGAAGTCAGCCCCAGCATTTT
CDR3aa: CASSIRQGRSQPQHF

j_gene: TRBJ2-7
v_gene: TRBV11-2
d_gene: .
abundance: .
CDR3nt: TGTGCCAGCAGCTTAGCTATGGAAGGCGAGCAGTACTTC
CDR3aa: CASSLAMEGEQYF

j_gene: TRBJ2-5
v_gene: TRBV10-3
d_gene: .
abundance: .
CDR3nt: TGTGCCATCAGTGAGTCGCGGACTCCGCAAGAGACCCAGTACTTC
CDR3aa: CAISESRTPQETQYF

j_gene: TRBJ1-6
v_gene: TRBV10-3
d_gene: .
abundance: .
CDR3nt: TGTGCCTCAAGGGAGAGTTACTCCTATAATTCACCCCTCCACTTT
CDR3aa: CASRESYSYNSPLHF

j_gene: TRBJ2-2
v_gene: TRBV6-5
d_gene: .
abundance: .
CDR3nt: TGTGCCAGCAGATTCGCCGAGCCCACCGGGGAGCTGTTTTTT
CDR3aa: CASRFAEPTGELFF

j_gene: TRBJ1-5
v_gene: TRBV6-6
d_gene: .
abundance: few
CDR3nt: TGTGCCAGCAGCTATTTCACAGGGAGCAATCAGCCCCAGCATTTT
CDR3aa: CASSYFTGSNQPQHF

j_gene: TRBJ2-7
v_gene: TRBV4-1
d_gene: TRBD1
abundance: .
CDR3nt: TGCGCCAGCAGACAGGGGGGACTTACCGGGACAGCGGACGAGCAGTACTTC
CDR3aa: CASRQGGLTGTADEQYF

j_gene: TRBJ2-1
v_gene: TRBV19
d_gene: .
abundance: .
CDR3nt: TGTGCCAGTAGTATAAGCTCCGGGACCCCACGGAATGAGCAGTTCTTC
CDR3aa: CASSISSGTPRNEQFF

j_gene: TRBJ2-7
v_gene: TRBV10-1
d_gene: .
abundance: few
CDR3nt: TGCGCCAGCAGTGAGTCGACGGGAAACTACGAGCAGTACTTC
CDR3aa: CASSESTGNYEQYF

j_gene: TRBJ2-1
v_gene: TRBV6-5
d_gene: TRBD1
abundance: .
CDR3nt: TGTGCCAGCAGCGACAGGGGGGAGCAGTTCTTC
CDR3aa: CASSDRGEQFF

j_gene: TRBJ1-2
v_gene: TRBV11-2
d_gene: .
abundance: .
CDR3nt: TGTGCCAGCAGCTTAGATCGGTATGGGGGTCAAGGCTACACCTTC
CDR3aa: CASSLDRYGGQGYTF